The next 27 T cell receptor beta chains were all read from a single sample in a study of blood T cells in healthy people across ages (dated by TCRdb to about 2015). Library construction relied on 5' RACE. Data came from an Illumina HiSeq 2500. A second PCR of roughly 6 to 11 cycles was run with a J-beta primer mix and a sample-barcoded 5' primer. TCRdb cleaned the public reads at Q25 with fastp, built clones with MiXCR and kept in-frame beta chains. Rows with a matching CDR3 protein are joined into one entry that keeps the most common DNA and genes. The sample table holds about a million distinct CDR3 sequences, of which roughly 50% were seen once. Clones ranked in the top ten supply around 15% of the sample. Source material: blood. Receptors were obtained from a man aged 25 to 45 in good health.

This clonotype came up many times. The chain carries TRBV6-1 and TRBJ2-3; 8 bases line up with TRBD2. CDR1 is MNHNS, CDR2 SASEGT, per germline. Trimming at V came to 6 bases and at J to 2 bases, leaving 16 bases not matched to a gene. The CDR3 consists of 18 residues. The CDR3 nucleotides read TGTGCCAGCAGCGGGGGGGGTAGCGGCGAGACCGCCACAGATACGCAGTATTTT. Translating it yields CASSGGGSGETATDTQYF.

This chain uses TRBV20-1 with TRBJ1-2, with 10 bases lining up with TRBD1. Germline assignment: CDR1 DFQATT and CDR2 SNEGSKA (reference sequence). V trimming: 5 bases; J trimming: 4 bases; junction bases outside the gene matches: 10. The CDR3 sequence is 15 residues long. The CDR3: CSASGGQGVTYGYTF. For the CDR3, the DNA is TGCAGTGCTTCCGGCGGACAGGGGGTCACCTATGGCTACACCTTC.

The rearrangement uses TRBV30 and TRBJ2-7, with D perhaps TRBD1 (6 bases). Germline-derived CDR1 and CDR2 are GTSNPN and SVGIG (reference sequence). V lost 1 base and J lost 3, with 10 bases in between. The CDR3 is 13 amino acids. The DNA of the CDR3 is TGTGCCTGGAGTGGAGGGACAAACTACGAGCAGTACTTC. Protein product: CAWSGGTNYEQYF.

V and J are TRBV3-1 and TRBJ2-3; the match to TRBD2 covers 12 bases. Germline V gives CDR1 LGHDT, CDR2 YNNKEL (reference sequence). The ends lost 4 bases at V and 0 bases at J; junction bases unmatched: 8. CDR3 size: 18 residues. CDR3 sequence (DNA): TGTGCCAGCAGCCTTACTAGCGGGGGGCCCCTTAGCACAGATACGCAGTATTTT. It specifies CASSLTSGGPLSTDTQYF.

This clonotype has only a few counts. This sequence joins TRBV28 and TRBJ1-2; D is undetermined. V lost 6 bases and J lost 0, with 8 bases in between. The germline V gene encodes CDR1 MDHEN and CDR2 SYDVKM. The CDR3 has 13 amino acids. CDR3 protein: CASSLHANYGYTF. Here the CDR3 DNA reads TGTGCCAGCAGCCTGCACGCTAACTATGGCTACACCTTC.

The chain combines TRBV15 with TRBJ2-1, with 12 bases identical to TRBD2. The CDR3 is 16 amino acids. Germline V gene lookup returns CDR1 LNHNV and CDR2 YYDKDF (reference sequence). V dropped 6 bases and J dropped 4; count of bases not matched to a gene: 7. CDR3 nucleotide sequence: TGTGCCACCAGAGGGGCTAGCGGGGGGGAATACAATGAGCAGTTCTTC. It codes for CATRGASGGEYNEQFF.

In this sample, this clonotype turned up a few times. The chain employs TRBV4-1 and TRBJ2-7; no firm D call. This CDR3 comprises 13 residues. CDR1 is MGHRA, CDR2 YSYEKL, per germline. V dropped 2 bases and J dropped 7 bases, with 12 bases sitting between them. The DNA of the CDR3 is TGCGCCAGCAGCCAACCGGAGTCTAGTGAGCAGTACTTC. Encoded protein: CASSQPESSEQYF.

The V gene is TRBV5-1, the J gene TRBJ2-3; 7 bases fit TRBD2. Germline values: CDR1 SGHRS, CDR2 YFSETQ. The CDR3 has 14 amino acids. V trimming: 6 bases; J trimming: 0 bases; junction bases outside the gene matches: 4. The CDR3 loop is CASNWGGSTDTQYF. DNA for the CDR3: TGCGCCAGCAATTGGGGGGGTAGCACAGATACGCAGTATTTT. The full variable domain, with the rest looked up from reference TRBV5-1 and TRBJ2-3, is KAGVTQTPRYLIKTRGQQVTLSCSPISGHRSVSWYQQTPGQGLQFLFEYFSETQRNKGNFPGRFSGRQFSNSRSEMNVSTLELGDSALYLCASNWGGSTDTQYFGPGTRLTVL.

This rearrangement joins TRBV20-1 to TRBJ1-5; D call uncertain. The CDR3 loop spans 15 amino acids. CDR1 and CDR2 (germline): DFQATT, SNEGSKA (reference sequence). Trimming cost V 2 bases and J 4 bases, with 15 bases left between them. The CDR3 region has the DNA TGCAGTGCTAGACCTTTGACACTTTTGAATCAGCCCCAGCATTTT. Translating it yields CSARPLTLLNQPQHF.

The chain employs TRBV7-6 and TRBJ2-5, with D perhaps matching TRBD1 or TRBD2 (5 bases each). The germline V and J ends were trimmed by 5 bases and 11 bases, with 18 bases remaining between them. Per germline, CDR1 SGHVS and CDR2 FNYEAQ. The CDR3 consists of 13 residues. The CDR3 here is CASSVGTYNEQYF. The CDR3 bases are TGTGCCAGCAGCGTAGGGACCTACAATGAGCAGTACTTC.

This chain uses TRBV11-2 with TRBJ2-7; 9 bases map to TRBD1. The CDR3 runs to 15 residues. J lost 1 base, V lost 5 bases, and 6 bases had no gene match. The germline V gene has CDR1 SGHAT and CDR2 FQNNGV. The CDR3 region is CASSPRDRASYEQYF. The CDR3 DNA reads TGTGCCAGCAGCCCCCGGGACAGGGCGTCCTACGAGCAGTACTTC.

The gene calls are TRBV14 and TRBJ2-1; D remains unclear. In germline, CDR1 is SGHDN, CDR2 FVKESK. The CDR3 extends over 14 amino acids. V was trimmed by 2 bases and J by 9 bases, leaving 14 bases between them. The CDR3 loop is CASSQNTVQSEQFF. CDR3 nucleotides: TGTGCCAGCAGCCAAAACACTGTCCAGAGTGAGCAGTTCTTC.

This sequence joins TRBV6-2 or TRBV6-3 and TRBJ2-1; either TRBD1 or TRBD2 may supply D (5 bases each). In germline, CDR1 is MNHEY, CDR2 SVGEGT. This CDR3 comprises 13 residues. The V end was cut by 2 bases, the J end by 10 bases, with 12 bases between. This chain's CDR3 is CASSYRRDREQFF. CDR3 in DNA: TGTGCCAGCAGTTACCGACGGGACCGCGAGCAGTTCTTC.

V is TRBV7-2 and J is TRBJ2-1; D gene uncertain. This CDR3 has 12 amino acids. The V gene's germline CDR1 is SGHTA and CDR2 FQGNSA. V lost 4 bases and J 9 bases, leaving 10 bases between the germline ends. The chain's CDR3 is CASSSSVGEQFF. In DNA form, the CDR3 reads TGTGCCAGCAGCTCCAGCGTAGGTGAGCAGTTCTTC.

V and J are TRBV9 and TRBJ2-1, with 7 bases identical to TRBD2. The CDR3 contains 15 residues. Trimming took 1 base from V and 4 from J; bases not matched to a gene: 5. From germline, CDR1 is SGDLS and CDR2 YYNGEE. CDR3 nucleotide sequence: TGTGCCAGCAGCGTACTGGGAGGGAGTTACAATGAGCAGTTCTTC. It specifies CASSVLGGSYNEQFF.

A few counts support this clonotype. The chain has TRBV5-1 and TRBJ1-1; possibly TRBD1 for D (5 bases). CDR3 size: 16 residues. Looked up from germline, CDR1 is SGHRS and CDR2 is YFSETQ. Between the trimmed V and J ends, which lost 3 bases and 8 bases, there was a span of 23 bases. The CDR3 is CASSYFSDSLGSEAFF. The CDR3, as DNA: TGCGCCAGCAGCTACTTCAGCGACAGCCTGGGGAGCGAAGCTTTCTTT.

The V and J genes are TRBV6-2 or TRBV6-3 and TRBJ2-3; TRBD2 aligns across 7 bases. Looked up from germline, CDR1 is MNHEY and CDR2 is SVGEGT. The CDR3 sequence is 13 residues long. The junction had 8 bases not matched to a gene; V was cut back by 10 bases and J by 4 bases. CDR3 loop: CAIRGGVPDTQYF. CDR3 nucleotide sequence: TGTGCCATCCGCGGGGGAGTCCCAGATACGCAGTATTTT.

At least ten counts were recorded for this clonotype. The V and J genes are TRBV4-2 and TRBJ2-1; a weak D match, TRBD1 (6 bases). With 4 bases removed from V and 3 bases from J, the gap between germline ends came to 16 bases. The CDR3 contains 16 residues. The germline V gene has CDR1 LGHNA and CDR2 YNFKEQ. The CDR3 bases are TGTGCCAGCAGCCCCTGGGGGCAGGGTGACTACAATGAGCAGTTCTTC. Its translation is CASSPWGQGDYNEQFF.

V gene TRBV24-1 combines with J gene TRBJ1-2, with 8 bases that match TRBD1. This CDR3 has 13 amino acids. Germline lookup yields CDR1 KGHDR and CDR2 SFDVKD. Unmatched junction bases numbered 11, after V lost 12 bases and J lost 6 bases. This CDR3 reads CAPKGQGRDGYTF. The DNA for the CDR3 is TGTGCCCCGAAAGGACAGGGCCGGGATGGCTACACCTTC.

This clonotype showed up just a few times. The V gene is TRBV3-1, the J gene TRBJ2-6; TRBD2 matches 7 bases. CDR3 length: 20 amino acids. Looked up from germline, CDR1 is LGHDT and CDR2 is YNNKEL (reference sequence). With 4 bases clipped from V and 0 bases from J, the junction kept 15 bases outside the gene matches. The CDR3 nucleotides are TGTGCCAGCAGCCGCCTAAGCGGGAACAGTGAGTCCTCTGGGGCCAACGTCCTGACTTTC. It encodes CASSRLSGNSESSGANVLTF.

CDR3 loop: CASSLEGGKGTEAFF. CDR3 coding DNA: TGCGCCAGCAGCTTGGAGGGGGGTAAAGGCACTGAAGCTTTCTTT. The chain has TRBV5-1 and TRBJ1-1; a weak D match, TRBD1 (6 bases). V lost 0 bases and J lost 4, with 13 bases in between. CDR3 length: 15 residues. CDR1 is SGHRS, CDR2 YFSETQ, per germline.

The chain is built from TRBV12-3 or TRBV12-4 and TRBJ1-2, with TRBD1 as a possible D gene (5 bases). CDR3 length: 13 amino acids. The V and J ends lost 3 bases and 7 bases respectively, with 12 bases between them. The CDR3 region has the DNA TGTGCCAGCAGTTTGGGGGGAGTCTGTGGCTACACCTTC. It yields the protein CASSLGGVCGYTF.

In this sample, this clonotype turned up a few times. The chain combines TRBV25-1 with TRBJ2-4, with 9 bases identical to TRBD2. CDR1 MGHDK and CDR2 SYGVNS come from the germline V gene. The CDR3 extends over 16 amino acids. The V gene end was trimmed by 0 bases and the J gene end by 9 bases; junction bases not matched to a gene: 9. The CDR3 here is CASSEYGRGGQGIQYF. The CDR3 nucleotides read TGTGCCAGCAGTGAATATGGGCGGGGGGGCCAAGGCATTCAGTACTTC.

A few counts support this clonotype. The V call is TRBV27, the J call TRBJ1-5; 7 nucleotides align to TRBD1. With V trimmed by 6 bases and J by 10 bases, 12 bases remained unmatched. Germline V CDR1 and CDR2: MNHEY, SMNVEV (reference sequence). The CDR3 consists of 14 residues. The CDR3 nucleotides read TGTGCCAGCAGCTATACGGGACAGTTCACACCCCAGCATTTT. Amino acids: CASSYTGQFTPQHF.

This clonotype was seen only a few times. This sequence joins TRBV10-3 and TRBJ1-2, with D possibly matching TRBD1 (5 bases). V was pared by 4 bases and J by 3 bases, with 9 bases between. CDR3 length: 13 amino acids. Germline V gene data show CDR1 as ENHRY and CDR2 as SYGVKD. The CDR3: CAISAGMDYGYTF. DNA of the CDR3: TGTGCCATCAGTGCAGGGATGGACTATGGCTACACCTTC.

This rearrangement joins TRBV5-1 to TRBJ2-1; 8 bases map to TRBD1. The CDR3 consists of 15 residues. V was clipped by 2 bases and J by 4 bases; unmatched bases: 5. In germline, CDR1 is SGHRS, CDR2 YFSETQ. The CDR3: CASSFTGGFYNEQFF. CDR3 in DNA: TGCGCCAGCAGCTTTACAGGGGGTTTTTACAATGAGCAGTTCTTC. The full variable domain, its missing parts supplied by reference TRBV5-1 and TRBJ2-1, is KAGVTQTPRYLIKTRGQQVTLSCSPISGHRSVSWYQQTPGQGLQFLFEYFSETQRNKGNFPGRFSGRQFSNSRSEMNVSTLELGDSALYLCASSFTGGFYNEQFFGPGTRLTVL.

The chain uses TRBV14 and TRBJ2-7; D gene unclear. Matching the DNA end better, TRBJ2-5 makes the J call doubtful. The V gene's germline CDR1 is SGHDN and CDR2 FVKESK. The CDR3 spans 14 residues. In nucleotides, the CDR3 is TGTGCCAGCAGCACTCAGGTCTTCGTGGCGACCCAGTACTTC. This encodes CASSTQVFVATQYF.